This TCR beta chain was sequenced for a study of a mutant IDH1 vaccine in newly diagnosed glioma. Study-level background: The earlier regimen, radiotherapy, temozolomide, or both, was most often both. Findings and limits, study-wide: Most patients, around 94%, showed vaccine-induced immune responses.

This table comes from immunoSEQ multiplex PCR, and its TCRdb copy is limited to in-frame clones, with some not included. The sample lists around 92,000 clones, about four fifths occurring once. As to this clone: Its antigen is undetermined.

Time point denoted: baseline, week 1 (first vaccination visit). Stated treatment: pre-vaccination baseline after standard-of-care therapy. Germline lookup yields CDR1 SGDLS and CDR2 YYNGEE. The trim removed 2 bases at V and 4 bases at J, leaving 8 bases unmatched. The CDR3 is 16 amino acids. Material: PBMCs, obtained from a glioma patient treated with radiotherapy, temozolomide or both. This receptor was identified in a woman aged 45 to 65 with glioma. The chain recombines TRBV9 with TRBJ2-5; the match to TRBD2 covers 10 bases. Here the CDR3 DNA reads TGTGCCAGCAGCGTTGGAGCGGGGGGGATCCGAGAGACCCAGTACTTC. Translation gives CASSVGAGGIRETQYF.